The present T cell receptor beta chain was sequenced within a study of shared clonotypes between healthy human individuals. Study results and limitations: The authors expected sequencing depth to affect clonotype sharing among donors. Generation of non-shared clonotypes was less probable than generation of clonotypes shared by all four donors.

The germline CDR1 and CDR2 sequences are SGHAT and FQNNGV. The CDR3 is made up of 15 amino acids. Trimming shortened V by 5 bases and J by 6 bases, and 19 bases separated the two germline ends. The table came from immunoSEQ multiplex PCR; TCRdb's copy has only in-frame clones and leaves some out. This table has 1.5 million to 1.9 million clones, 95% to 99% appearing once. From CD4+ cells came CD45RA+ naive and CD45RA-negative memory subsets. With respect to this clone: Its target is not known.

Source material: naive CD4+ T cells sorted from blood. The subset is: CD45RA+ positively selected. The chain recombines TRBV11-2 with TRBJ2-5; D remains unclear. This sequence was found in a man aged 25-45 years in good health. The CDR3 region is CASSVGDGFIQTQYF. CDR3 coding DNA: TGTGCCAGCAGCGTTGGTGATGGCTTTATACAGACCCAGTACTTC.